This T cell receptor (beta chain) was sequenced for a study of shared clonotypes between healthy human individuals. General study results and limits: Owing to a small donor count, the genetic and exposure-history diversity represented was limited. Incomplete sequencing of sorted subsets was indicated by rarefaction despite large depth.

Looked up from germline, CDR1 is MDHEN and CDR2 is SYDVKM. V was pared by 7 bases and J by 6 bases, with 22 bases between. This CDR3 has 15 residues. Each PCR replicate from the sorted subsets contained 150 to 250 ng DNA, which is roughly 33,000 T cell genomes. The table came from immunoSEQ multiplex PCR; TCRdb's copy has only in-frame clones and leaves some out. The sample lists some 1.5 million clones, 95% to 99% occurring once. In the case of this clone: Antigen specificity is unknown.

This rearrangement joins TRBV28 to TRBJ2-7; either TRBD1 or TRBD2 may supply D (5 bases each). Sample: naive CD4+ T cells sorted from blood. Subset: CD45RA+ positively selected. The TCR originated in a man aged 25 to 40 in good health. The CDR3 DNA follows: TGTGCCAGCAATCAACCGAGGGGTAGTCCCGGCGAGCAGTACTTC. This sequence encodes CASNQPRGSPGEQYF.